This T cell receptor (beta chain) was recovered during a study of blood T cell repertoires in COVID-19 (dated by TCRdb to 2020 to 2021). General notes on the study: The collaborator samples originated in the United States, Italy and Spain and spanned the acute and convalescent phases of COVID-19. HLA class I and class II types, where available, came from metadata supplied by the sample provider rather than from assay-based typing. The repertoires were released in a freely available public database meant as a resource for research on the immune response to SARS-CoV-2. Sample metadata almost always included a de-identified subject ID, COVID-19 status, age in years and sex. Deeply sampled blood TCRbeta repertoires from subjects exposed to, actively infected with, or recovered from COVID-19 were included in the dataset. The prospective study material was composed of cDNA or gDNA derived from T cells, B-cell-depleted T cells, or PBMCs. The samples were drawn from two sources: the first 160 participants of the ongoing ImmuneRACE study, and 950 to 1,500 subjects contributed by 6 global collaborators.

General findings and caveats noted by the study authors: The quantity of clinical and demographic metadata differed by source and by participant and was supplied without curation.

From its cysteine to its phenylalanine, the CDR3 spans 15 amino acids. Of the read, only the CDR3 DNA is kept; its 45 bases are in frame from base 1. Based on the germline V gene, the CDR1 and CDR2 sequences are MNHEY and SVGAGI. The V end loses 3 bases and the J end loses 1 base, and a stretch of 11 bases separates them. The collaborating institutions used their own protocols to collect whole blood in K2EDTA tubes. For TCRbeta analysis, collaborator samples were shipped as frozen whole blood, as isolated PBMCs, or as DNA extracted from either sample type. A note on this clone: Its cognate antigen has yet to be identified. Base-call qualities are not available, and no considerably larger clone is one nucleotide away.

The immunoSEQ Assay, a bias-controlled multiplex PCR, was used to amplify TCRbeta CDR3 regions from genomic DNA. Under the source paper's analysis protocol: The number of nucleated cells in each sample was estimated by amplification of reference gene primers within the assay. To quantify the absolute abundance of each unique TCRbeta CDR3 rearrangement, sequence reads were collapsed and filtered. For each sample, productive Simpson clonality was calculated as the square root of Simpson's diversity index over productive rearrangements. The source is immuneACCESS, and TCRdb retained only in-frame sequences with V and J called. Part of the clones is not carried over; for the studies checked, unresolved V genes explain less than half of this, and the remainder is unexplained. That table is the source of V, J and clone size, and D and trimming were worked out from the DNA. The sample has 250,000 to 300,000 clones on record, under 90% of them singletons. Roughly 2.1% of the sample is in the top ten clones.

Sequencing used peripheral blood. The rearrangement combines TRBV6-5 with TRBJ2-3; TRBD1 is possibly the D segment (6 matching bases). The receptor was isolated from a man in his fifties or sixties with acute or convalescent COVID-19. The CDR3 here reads CASSYRKGGTDTQYF. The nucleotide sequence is TGTGCCAGCAGTTATAGAAAGGGGGGCACAGATACGCAGTATTTT.